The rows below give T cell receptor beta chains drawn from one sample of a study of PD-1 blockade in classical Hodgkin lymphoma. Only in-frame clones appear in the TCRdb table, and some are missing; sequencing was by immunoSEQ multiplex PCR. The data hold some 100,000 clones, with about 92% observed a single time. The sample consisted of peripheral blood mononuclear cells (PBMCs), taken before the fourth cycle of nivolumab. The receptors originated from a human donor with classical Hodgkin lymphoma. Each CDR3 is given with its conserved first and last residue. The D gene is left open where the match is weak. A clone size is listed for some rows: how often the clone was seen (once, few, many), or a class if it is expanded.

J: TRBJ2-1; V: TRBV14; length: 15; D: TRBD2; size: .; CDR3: CASSPSGLVYNEQFF; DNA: TGTGCCAGCAGCCCATCGGGACTAGTCTACAATGAGCAGTTCTTC
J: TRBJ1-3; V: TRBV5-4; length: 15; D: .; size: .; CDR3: CASSRKPGRGNTIYF; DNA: TGTGCCAGCAGCCGCAAACCCGGTAGGGGAAACACCATATATTTT
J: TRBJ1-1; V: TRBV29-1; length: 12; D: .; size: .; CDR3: CSVVGEHTEAFF; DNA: TGCAGCGTTGTGGGAGAACACACTGAAGCTTTCTTT
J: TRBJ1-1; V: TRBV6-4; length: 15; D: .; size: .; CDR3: CASSDSGGSSSEAFF; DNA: TGTGCCAGCAGTGACAGTGGGGGGTCCTCTTCTGAAGCTTTCTTT
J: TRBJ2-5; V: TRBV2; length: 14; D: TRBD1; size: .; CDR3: CASTGDRAAGTQYF; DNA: TGTGCCAGCACCGGGGACAGGGCGGCCGGGACCCAGTACTTC
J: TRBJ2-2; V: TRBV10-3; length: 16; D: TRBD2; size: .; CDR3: CAISDLLAGSTGELFF; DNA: TGTGCCATCAGTGATCTGCTAGCGGGAAGCACCGGGGAGCTGTTTTTT
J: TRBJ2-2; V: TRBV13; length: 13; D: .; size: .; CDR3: CASTTANTGELFF; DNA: TGTGCCAGCACTACAGCGAACACCGGGGAGCTGTTTTTT
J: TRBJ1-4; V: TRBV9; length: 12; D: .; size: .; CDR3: CASSDLSEKLFF; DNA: TGTGCCAGCAGCGATTTGAGCGAAAAACTGTTTTTT
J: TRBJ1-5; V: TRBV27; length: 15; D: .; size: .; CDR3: CASSFEGGGNQPQHF; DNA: TGTGCCAGCAGTTTTGAAGGTGGGGGGAATCAGCCCCAGCATTTT
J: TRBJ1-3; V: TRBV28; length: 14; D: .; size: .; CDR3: CASSRTDFANTIYF; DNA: TGTGCCAGCAGTCGCACAGACTTTGCAAACACCATATATTTT
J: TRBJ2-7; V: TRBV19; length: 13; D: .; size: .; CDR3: CASNPGHSYEQYF; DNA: TGTGCCAGTAATCCTGGACACTCCTACGAGCAGTACTTC
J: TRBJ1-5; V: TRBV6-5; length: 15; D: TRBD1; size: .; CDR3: CASGRGQGDNQPQHF; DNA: TGTGCCAGCGGTAGGGGGCAAGGGGATAATCAGCCCCAGCATTTT
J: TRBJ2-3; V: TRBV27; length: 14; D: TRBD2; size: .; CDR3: CATRFSGSTDTQYF; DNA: TGTGCCACCAGATTTAGCGGGAGCACAGATACGCAGTATTTT
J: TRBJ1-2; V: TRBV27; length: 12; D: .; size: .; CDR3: CATRLPNYGYTF; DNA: TGTGCCACGAGGCTCCCGAACTATGGCTACACCTTC
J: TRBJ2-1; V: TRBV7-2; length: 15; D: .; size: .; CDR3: CASSLVGEVGNEQFF; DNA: TGTGCCAGCAGCTTAGTCGGGGAGGTTGGCAATGAGCAGTTCTTC
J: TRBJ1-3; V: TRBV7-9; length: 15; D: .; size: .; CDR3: CASSLRRNSGNTIYF; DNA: TGTGCCAGCAGCTTAAGACGCAACTCTGGAAACACCATATATTTT
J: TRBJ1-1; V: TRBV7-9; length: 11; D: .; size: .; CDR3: CASSEGAEAFF; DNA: TGTGCCAGCAGTGAGGGGGCTGAAGCTTTCTTT
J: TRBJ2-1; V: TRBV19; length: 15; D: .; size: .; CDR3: CASKPGPWIYNEQFF; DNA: TGTGCCAGTAAACCAGGACCGTGGATATACAATGAGCAGTTCTTC
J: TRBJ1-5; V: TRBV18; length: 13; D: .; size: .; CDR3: CASSPNRASAQHF; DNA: TGTGCCAGCTCACCAAACCGGGCCTCAGCCCAGCATTTT
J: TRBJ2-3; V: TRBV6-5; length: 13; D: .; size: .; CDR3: CASSYSTSDTQYF; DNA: TGTGCCAGCAGTTACTCGACCTCGGATACGCAGTATTTT
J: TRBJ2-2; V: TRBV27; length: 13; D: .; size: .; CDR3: CASSLRETGELFF; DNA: TGTGCCAGCAGTTTAAGGGAGACCGGGGAGCTGTTTTTT
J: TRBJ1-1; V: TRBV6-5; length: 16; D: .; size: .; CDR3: CASSYFASEPNTEAFF; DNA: TGTGCCAGCAGTTACTTTGCCTCCGAGCCGAACACTGAAGCTTTCTTT
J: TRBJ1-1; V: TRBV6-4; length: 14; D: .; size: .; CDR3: CASRVGPWNTEAFF; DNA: TGTGCCAGCAGGGTTGGGCCCTGGAACACTGAAGCTTTCTTT
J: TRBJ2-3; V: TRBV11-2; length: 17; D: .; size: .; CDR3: CASSLENRVGLTDTQYF; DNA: TGTGCCAGCAGCTTAGAAAATCGGGTTGGTCTTACAGATACGCAGTATTTT
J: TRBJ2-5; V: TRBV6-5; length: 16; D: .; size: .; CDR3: CASSYGGQAFQETQYF; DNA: TGTGCCAGCAGTTACGGGGGGCAGGCTTTCCAAGAGACCCAGTACTTC
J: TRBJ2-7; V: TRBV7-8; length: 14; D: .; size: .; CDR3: CASSLWGDVHEQYF; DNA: TGTGCCAGCAGCTTATGGGGCGATGTTCACGAGCAGTACTTC
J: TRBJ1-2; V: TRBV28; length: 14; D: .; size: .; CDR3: CASSFQGAYYGYTF; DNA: TGTGCCAGCAGTTTTCAAGGGGCCTACTATGGCTACACCTTC
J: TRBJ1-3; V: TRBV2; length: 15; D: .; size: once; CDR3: CASSDDRTSGNTIYF; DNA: TGTGCCAGCAGCGATGACAGGACCTCTGGAAACACCATATATTTT
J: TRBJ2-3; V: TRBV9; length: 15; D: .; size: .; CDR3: CASRNGQASTDTQYF; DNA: TGTGCCAGCAGAAACGGGCAGGCTAGCACAGATACGCAGTATTTT
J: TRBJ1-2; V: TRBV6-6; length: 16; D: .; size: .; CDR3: CASSSDRRGYNYGYTF; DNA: TGTGCCAGCAGTTCCGACAGGCGCGGGTATAACTATGGCTACACCTTC
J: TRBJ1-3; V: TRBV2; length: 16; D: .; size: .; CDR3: CASSGGFGGSGNTIYF; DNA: TGTGCCAGCAGTGGGGGGTTCGGGGGCTCTGGAAACACCATATATTTT
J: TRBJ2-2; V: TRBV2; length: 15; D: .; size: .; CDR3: CASSEDRVNTGELFF; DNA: TGTGCCAGCAGTGAAGACAGGGTCAACACCGGGGAGCTGTTTTTT
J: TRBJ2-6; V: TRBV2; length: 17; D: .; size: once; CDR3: CASILGPGSSGANVLTF; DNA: TGTGCCAGCATTCTCGGCCCAGGGAGCTCTGGGGCCAACGTCCTGACTTTC
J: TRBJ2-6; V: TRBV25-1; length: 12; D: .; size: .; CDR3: CASSAGAHVLTF; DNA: TGTGCCAGCAGTGCAGGGGCCCACGTCCTGACTTTC
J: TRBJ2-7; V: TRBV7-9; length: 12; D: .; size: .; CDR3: CASSFGSSEQYF; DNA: TGTGCCAGCAGCTTTGGCAGTTCTGAGCAGTACTTC
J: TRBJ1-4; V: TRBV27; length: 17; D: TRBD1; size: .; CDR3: CASRAQVQGAANEKLFF; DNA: TGTGCCAGCAGGGCGCAGGTCCAGGGGGCGGCTAATGAAAAACTGTTTTTT
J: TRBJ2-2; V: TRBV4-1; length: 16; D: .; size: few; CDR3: CASSQDDSWNTGELFF; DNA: TGCGCCAGCAGCCAAGATGACTCGTGGAACACCGGGGAGCTGTTTTTT
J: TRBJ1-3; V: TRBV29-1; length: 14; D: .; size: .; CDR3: CSVEGGSGGNTIYF; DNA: TGCAGCGTTGAAGGGGGTTCGGGCGGAAACACCATATATTTT
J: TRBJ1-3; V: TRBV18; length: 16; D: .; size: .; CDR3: CASSPWTANSGNTIYF; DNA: TGTGCCAGCTCACCCTGGACGGCGAACTCTGGAAACACCATATATTTT
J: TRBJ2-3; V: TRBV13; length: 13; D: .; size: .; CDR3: CASSPGVTDTQYF; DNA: TGTGCCAGCAGCCCCGGGGTCACAGATACGCAGTATTTT
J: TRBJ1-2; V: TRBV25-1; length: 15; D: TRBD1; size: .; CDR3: CASSDTGGEFYGYTF; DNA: TGTGCCAGCAGTGACACAGGGGGCGAATTCTATGGCTACACCTTC
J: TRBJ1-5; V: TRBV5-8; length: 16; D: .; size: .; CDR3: CASSLRVGGGNQPQHF; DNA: TGTGCCAGCAGCTTGCGCGTCGGGGGGGGCAATCAGCCCCAGCATTTT
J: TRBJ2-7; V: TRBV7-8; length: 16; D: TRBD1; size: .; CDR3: CASSSLLTGKRYEQYF; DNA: TGTGCCAGCAGCTCCCTACTGACAGGGAAGCGCTACGAGCAGTACTTC
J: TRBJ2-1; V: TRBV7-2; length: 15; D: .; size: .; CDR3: CASSPLSGVPNEQFF; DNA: TGTGCCAGCAGCCCGCTGAGCGGAGTCCCCAATGAGCAGTTCTTC
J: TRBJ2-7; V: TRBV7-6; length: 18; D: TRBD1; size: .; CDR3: CASSPEGRSGQGSYEQYF; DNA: TGTGCCAGCAGCCCTGAAGGTCGTTCGGGACAGGGCTCCTACGAGCAGTACTTC
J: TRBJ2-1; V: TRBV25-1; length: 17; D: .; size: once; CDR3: CASSLRGGSDSGNEQFF; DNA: TGTGCCAGCAGTTTGAGGGGGGGCTCAGATTCAGGCAATGAGCAGTTCTTC
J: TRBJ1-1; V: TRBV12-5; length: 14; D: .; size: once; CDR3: CAWFSGTLNTEAFF; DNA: TGTGCTTGGTTCTCCGGGACGTTGAACACTGAAGCTTTCTTT
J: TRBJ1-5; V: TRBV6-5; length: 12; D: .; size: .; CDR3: CASARPNQPQHF; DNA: TGTGCCAGCGCAAGACCCAATCAGCCCCAGCATTTT
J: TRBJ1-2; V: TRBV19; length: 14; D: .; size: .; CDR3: CASRSQGNIPDYTF; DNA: TGTGCCAGCCGCTCACAGGGTAACATCCCCGACTACACCTTC
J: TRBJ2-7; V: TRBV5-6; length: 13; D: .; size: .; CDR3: CASSFGSPYEQYF; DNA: TGTGCCAGCAGCTTCGGCAGTCCCTACGAGCAGTACTTC
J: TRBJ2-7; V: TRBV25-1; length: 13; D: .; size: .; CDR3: CASRGPGTYEQYF; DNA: TGTGCCAGCAGAGGCCCAGGAACCTACGAGCAGTACTTC
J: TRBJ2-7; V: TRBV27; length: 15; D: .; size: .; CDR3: CASSLFRNSRDEQYF; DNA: TGTGCCAGCAGTTTATTTCGGAACTCGCGTGACGAGCAGTACTTC
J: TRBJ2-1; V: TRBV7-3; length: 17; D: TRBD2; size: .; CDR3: CASSLWAGLAGNNEQFF; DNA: TGTGCCAGCAGCTTATGGGCGGGACTAGCGGGAAACAATGAGCAGTTCTTC
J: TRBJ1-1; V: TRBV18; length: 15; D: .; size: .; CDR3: CASSPNTGSNTEAFF; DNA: TGTGCCAGCTCACCCAATACAGGGTCGAACACTGAAGCTTTCTTT
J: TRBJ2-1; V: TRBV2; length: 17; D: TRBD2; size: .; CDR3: CASRRVATSGRGDEQFF; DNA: TGTGCCAGCAGGCGGGTTGCGACTAGCGGGAGAGGGGATGAGCAGTTCTTC
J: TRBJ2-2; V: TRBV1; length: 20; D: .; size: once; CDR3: CTSSQEGGKGSTGSTGELFF; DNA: TGCACCAGCAGCCAAGAGGGGGGGAAGGGCTCAACGGGGAGCACCGGGGAGCTGTTTTTT
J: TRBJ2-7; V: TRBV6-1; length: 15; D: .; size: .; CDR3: CASSTTGTSTGEQYF; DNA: TGTGCCAGCAGTACAACCGGGACATCGACCGGCGAGCAGTACTTC
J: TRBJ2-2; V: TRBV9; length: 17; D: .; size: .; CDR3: CASSVGSPGKNTGELFF; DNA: TGTGCCAGCAGCGTAGGGTCTCCGGGGAAGAACACCGGGGAGCTGTTTTTT
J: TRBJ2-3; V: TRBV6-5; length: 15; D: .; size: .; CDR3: CASSYWGGRTDTQYF; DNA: TGTGCCAGCAGTTACTGGGGGGGGCGCACAGATACGCAGTATTTT
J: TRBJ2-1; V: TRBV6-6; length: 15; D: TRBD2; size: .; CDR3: CASSYGGSSYNEQFF; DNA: TGTGCCAGCAGTTACGGCGGGAGCTCCTACAATGAGCAGTTCTTC